This passage covers 18 T cell receptor beta chains from one sample sequenced in a study of CD4 T cells in relation to SARS-CoV-2 and coronaviruses. No antigen has been assigned to these receptors. The method was immunoSEQ multiplex PCR; TCRdb's version includes in-frame clones alone and lacks a portion of them. Seen here are about 36,000 clones, over 70% observed once, and the top ten hold about 2.8%. Specimen: memory CD4+ T cells from PBMCs, cultured in vitro. The source is an adult with COVID-19.

CDR3 sequence: CASRAGSGNTEAFF. For the CDR3, the DNA is TGTGCCAGCAGAGCAGGGTCTGGGAACACTGAAGCTTTCTTT. This sequence joins TRBV7-8 and TRBJ1-1; D perhaps matches TRBD1 (5 bases). The CDR3 is made up of 14 amino acids. Per germline, CDR1 SGHVS and CDR2 FQNEAQ. Trimming removed 6 bases from V and 1 base from J, with 12 bases in between. Filled out from reference TRBV7-8 and TRBJ1-1, the complete variable domain reads GAGVSQSPRYKVAKRGQDVALRCDPISGHVSLFWYQQALGQGPEFLTYFQNEAQLDKSGLPSDRFFAERPEGSVSTLKIQRTQQEDSAVYLCASRAGSGNTEAFFGQGTRLTVV.

The chain couples TRBV28 to TRBJ2-5; 9 bases line up with TRBD2. The CDR3 has 15 amino acids. With V trimmed by 2 bases and J by 4 bases, 5 bases remained unmatched. Germline V gene data show CDR1 as MDHEN and CDR2 as SYDVKM. The CDR3 is CASSLSGRIIETQYF. The CDR3 DNA is TGTGCCAGCAGTTTAAGCGGGAGGATAATAGAGACCCAGTACTTC. Complete variable domain (other parts from reference TRBV28 and TRBJ2-5): DVKVTQSSRYLVKRTGEKVFLECVQDMDHENMFWYRQDPGLGLRLIYFSYDVKMKEKGDIPEGYSVSREKKERFSLILESASTNQTSMYLCASSLSGRIIETQYFGPGTRLLVL.

The V gene is TRBV2, the J gene TRBJ2-3, with a weak D call TRBD2 (6 bases). The ends were cut back, 8 bases at V and 2 bases at J, with 11 bases in the middle. The germline V gene encodes CDR1 SNHLY and CDR2 FYNNEI. The CDR3 extends over 13 amino acids. This chain's CDR3 is CASATSYTDTQYF. The DNA of the CDR3 is TGTGCCAGCGCAACTAGCTACACAGATACGCAGTATTTT. Full variable domain (missing parts from reference TRBV2 and TRBJ2-3): EPEVTQTPSHQVTQMGQEVILRCVPISNHLYFYWYRQILGQKVEFLVSFYNNEISEKSEIFDDQFSVERPDGSNFTLKIRSTKLEDSAMYFCASATSYTDTQYFGPGTRLTVL.

V gene TRBV5-1 combines with J gene TRBJ2-3; 10 bases are a match to TRBD2. Germline V gene lookup returns CDR1 SGHRS and CDR2 YFSETQ. Unmatched junction bases numbered 10, after V lost 7 bases and J lost 2 bases. This CDR3 has 16 amino acids. The CDR3 loop reads CASDFLAGGTTDTQYF. The CDR3 nucleotides are TGCGCCAGCGATTTCTTAGCGGGAGGCACCACAGATACGCAGTATTTT.

The chain uses TRBV4-1 and TRBJ2-3, with TRBD2 as a possible D gene (5 bases). The CDR3 consists of 17 residues. Germline lookup yields CDR1 MGHRA and CDR2 YSYEKL. V gave up 4 bases and J gave up 4 bases, with 21 bases separating them. The CDR3 sequence is CASSRQPVGVGADTQYF. The CDR3, as DNA: TGCGCCAGCAGCCGCCAGCCAGTGGGAGTAGGCGCAGATACGCAGTATTTT.

The chain is built from TRBV3-1 (or the pseudogene TRBV3-2) and TRBJ1-5; unclear D gene. CDR3 length: 13 residues. The germline V gene has CDR1 LGHDT and CDR2 YNNKEL (reference sequence). Deletions cut 5 bases from V and 0 bases from J, with 5 bases between. Here the CDR3 DNA reads TGTGCCAGCAGCTGGAATAGCAATCAGCCCCAGCATTTT. Translation gives CASSWNSNQPQHF.

The V gene is TRBV19, the J gene TRBJ1-3; D unclear. CDR1 is LNHDA and CDR2 is SQIVND in the germline V gene (reference sequence). V lost 6 bases and J lost 0, with 15 bases in between. The CDR3 runs to 16 residues. The CDR3 nucleotides read TGTGCCAGTAGCAGAAGAGCATACACCTCTGGAAACACCATATATTTT. This encodes CASSRRAYTSGNTIYF. Full variable domain (outside the CDR3, taken from reference TRBV19 and TRBJ1-3): DGGITQSPKYLFRKEGQNVTLSCEQNLNHDAMYWYRQDPGQGLRLIYYSQIVNDFQKGDIAEGYSVSREKKESFPLTVTSAQKNPTAFYLCASSRRAYTSGNTIYFGEGSWLTVV.

This chain joins TRBV5-1 and TRBJ2-1, with 12 bases that match TRBD1. V gave up 4 bases and J gave up 8 bases; unmatched junction bases: 7. Per the germline V gene, CDR1 is SGHRS and CDR2 is YFSETQ. The CDR3 runs 15 residues. For the CDR3, the DNA is TGCGCCAGCAGCCCAGCGGGACAGGGGGCAGATGAGCAGTTCTTC. Translated, it gives CASSPAGQGADEQFF.

The CDR3 here is CASSLYGFYEQYF. The CDR3 bases are TGTGCCAGCAGCTTATATGGGTTCTACGAGCAGTACTTC. The chain uses TRBV13 and TRBJ2-7, with no clear D. V was trimmed by 2 bases and J by 3 bases, leaving 8 bases between them. This CDR3 has 13 residues. CDR1 is PRHDT and CDR2 is FYEKMQ in the germline V gene (reference sequence).

CDR3 amino acids: CASRVDLAYEQYF. As DNA, the CDR3 is TGTGCCAGCAGGGTGGACCTGGCCTACGAGCAGTACTTC. The chain links TRBV28 to TRBJ2-7; D gene ambiguous. Trimming left V 6 bases short and J 2 bases short, with 11 bases between. Germline V gene lookup returns CDR1 MDHEN and CDR2 SYDVKM. This CDR3 has 13 amino acids.

The V and J genes are TRBV9 and TRBJ1-3; D call uncertain. Trimming removed 2 bases from V and 0 bases from J, with 3 bases in between. Per the germline V gene, CDR1 is SGDLS and CDR2 is YYNGEE. This CDR3 comprises 13 residues. The CDR3 DNA sequence: TGTGCCAGCAGCGTGAGCTCTGGAAACACCATATATTTT. Translating it yields CASSVSSGNTIYF.

The chain carries TRBV5-4 and TRBJ2-3; 8 bases are shared with TRBD1. The CDR3 runs to 15 residues. Germline trimming cut 4 bases from V and 4 bases from J; bases unmatched to any gene: 8. The germline V gene has CDR1 SGHNT and CDR2 YYREEE (reference sequence). CDR3 bases: TGTGCCAGCAGCCGTCCGGACAGGGTAGCAGATACGCAGTATTTT. Its protein product is CASSRPDRVADTQYF.

Comments on this clone: Other DNA sequences within the sample encode an identical CDR3. The chain joins TRBV18 to TRBJ2-2; D possibly corresponds to TRBD1 (6 bases). The length of the CDR3 is 13 residues. CDR1 is KGHSH, CDR2 LQKENI, per germline. Trimming left V 1 base short and J 6 bases short, with 6 bases between. CDR3 sequence reads: CASSPQGAGELFF. CDR3 nucleotide sequence: TGTGCCAGCTCACCACAGGGGGCCGGGGAGCTGTTTTTT.

V gene TRBV5-4 combines with J gene TRBJ2-7; 14 positions agree with TRBD2. The V and J ends lost 4 bases and 2 bases, in that order; junction bases with no gene match: 2. The germline gives CDR1 SGHNT, CDR2 YYREEE (reference sequence). CDR3 length: 15 residues. The DNA of the CDR3 is TGTGCCAGCAGCCCGGGACTAGCGGGGGCCTACGAGCAGTACTTC. Its protein is CASSPGLAGAYEQYF.

The V gene is TRBV11-3, the J gene TRBJ1-1, with D maybe TRBD1 (6 bases). V lost 5 bases and J lost 7, with 11 bases in between. In germline, CDR1 is SGHNT, CDR2 YENEEA. The CDR3 length is 12 residues. CDR3 nucleotide sequence: TGTGCCAGCAGCCTGGGGGCAGGTGAAGCTTTCTTT. Its protein product is CASSLGAGEAFF. The whole variable domain, filled in from reference TRBV11-3 and TRBJ1-1, reads EAGVVQSPRYKIIEKKQPVAFWCNPISGHNTLYWYLQNLGQGPELLIRYENEEAVDDSQLPKDRFSAERLKGVDSTLKIQPAELGDSAVYLCASSLGAGEAFFGQGTRLTVV.

On this clone itself: At one boundary the junction diverges from the germline segment, which might be a read error. This sample includes further DNA sequences coding for the same CDR3. The chain combines TRBV7-8 with TRBJ1-5; D possibly corresponds to TRBD1 (5 bases). Germline V gene sequence: CDR1 SGHVS, CDR2 FQNEAQ. CDR3 length equals 15 residues. CDR3 coding DNA: TGTGCCAGCAGCTTAGCGGGGCAGGTGAGTCAGCCCCAACATTTT. It yields the protein CASSLAGQVSQPQHF.

This clone was observed a handful of times. V and J are TRBV5-4 and TRBJ2-1; 11 bases are shared with TRBD2. The CDR3 is made up of 15 amino acids. V dropped 2 bases and J dropped 6; count of bases not matched to a gene: 4. Germline assignment: CDR1 SGHNT and CDR2 YYREEE (reference sequence). CDR3 loop: CASSFPSGRINEQFF. As DNA, the CDR3 is TGTGCCAGCAGCTTCCCTAGCGGGAGGATCAATGAGCAGTTCTTC.

The chain recombines TRBV5-6 with TRBJ1-6, with unresolved D. This CDR3 comprises 15 residues. Germline V gene data show CDR1 as SGHDT and CDR2 as YYEEEE. The V end lost 2 bases, the J end lost 8 bases, and 14 bases lay between the germline ends. The CDR3 spells CASSFLGINDSPLHF. The CDR3 coding sequence is TGTGCCAGCAGCTTCTTAGGGATTAACGATTCACCCCTCCACTTT.